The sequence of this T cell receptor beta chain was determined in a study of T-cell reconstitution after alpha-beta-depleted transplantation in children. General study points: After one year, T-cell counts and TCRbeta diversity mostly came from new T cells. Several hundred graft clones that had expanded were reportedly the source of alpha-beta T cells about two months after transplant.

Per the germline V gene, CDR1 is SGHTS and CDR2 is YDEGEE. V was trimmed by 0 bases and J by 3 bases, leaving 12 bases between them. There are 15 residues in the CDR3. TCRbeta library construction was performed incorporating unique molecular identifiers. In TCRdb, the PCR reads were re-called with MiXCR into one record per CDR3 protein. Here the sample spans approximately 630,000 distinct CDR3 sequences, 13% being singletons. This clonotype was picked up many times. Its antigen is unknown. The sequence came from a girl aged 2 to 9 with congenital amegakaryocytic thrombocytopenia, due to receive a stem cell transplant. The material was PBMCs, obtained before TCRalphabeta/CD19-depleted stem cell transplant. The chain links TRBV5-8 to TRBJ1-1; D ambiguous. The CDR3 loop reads CASSLDVRDHTEAFF. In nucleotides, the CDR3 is TGTGCCAGCAGCTTGGACGTCCGGGATCACACTGAAGCTTTCTTT.